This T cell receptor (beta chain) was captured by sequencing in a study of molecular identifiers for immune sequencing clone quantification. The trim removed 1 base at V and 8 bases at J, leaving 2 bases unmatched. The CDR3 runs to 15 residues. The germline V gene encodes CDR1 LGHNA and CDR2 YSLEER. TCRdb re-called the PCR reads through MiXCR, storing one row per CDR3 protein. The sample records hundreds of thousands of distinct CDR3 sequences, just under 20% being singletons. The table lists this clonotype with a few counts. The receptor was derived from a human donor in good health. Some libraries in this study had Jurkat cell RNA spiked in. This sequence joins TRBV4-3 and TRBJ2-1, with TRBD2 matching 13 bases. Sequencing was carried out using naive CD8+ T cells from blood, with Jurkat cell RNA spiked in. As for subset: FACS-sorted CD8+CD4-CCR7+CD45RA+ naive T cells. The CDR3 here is CASSQGTSGSHEQFF. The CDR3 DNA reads TGCGCCAGCAGCCAAGGGACTAGCGGGAGCCATGAGCAGTTCTTC.